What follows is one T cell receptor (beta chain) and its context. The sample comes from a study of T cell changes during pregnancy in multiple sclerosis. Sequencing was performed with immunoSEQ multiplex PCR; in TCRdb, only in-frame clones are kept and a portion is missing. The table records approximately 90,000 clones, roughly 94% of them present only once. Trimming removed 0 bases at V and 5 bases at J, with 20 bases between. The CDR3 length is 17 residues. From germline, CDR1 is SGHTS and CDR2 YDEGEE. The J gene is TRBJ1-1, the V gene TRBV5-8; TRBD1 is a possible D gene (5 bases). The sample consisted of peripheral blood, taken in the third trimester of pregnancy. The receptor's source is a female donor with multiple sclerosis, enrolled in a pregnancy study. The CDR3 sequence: CASSLARLGGMRTEAFF. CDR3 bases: TGTGCCAGCAGCTTGGCAAGGCTGGGGGGAATGAGGACTGAAGCTTTCTTT.